The 12 T cell receptor beta chains below come from one sample, sequenced in a study of blood T cell repertoires in COVID-19. Some clones are missing from TCRdb's copy, which holds only in-frame ones; the method was immunoSEQ multiplex PCR. This table holds 150,000 to 180,000 clones, around 83% found once. Sequences were obtained from peripheral blood. The receptors were gathered from a woman in her sixties with COVID-19, enrolled during active disease.

The chain is built from TRBV18 and TRBJ1-6; D gene ambiguous. This CDR3 is built from 16 residues. CDR1 and CDR2 from the germline V gene are KGHSH and LQKENI. The V end lost 3 bases, the J end lost 10 bases, and 19 bases lay between the germline ends. The CDR3 protein is CASSPGNGVRGSPLHF. CDR3 nucleotides: TGTGCCAGCTCACCGGGTAACGGGGTACGGGGATCACCCCTCCACTTT.

This chain connects TRBV11-3 to TRBJ2-7; D perhaps matches TRBD1 (5 bases). CDR3 length: 14 amino acids. Deletions cut 2 bases from V and 3 bases from J, with 11 bases between. Germline-derived CDR1 and CDR2 are SGHNT and YENEEA. The CDR3 nucleotides read TGTGCCAGCAGCTTAAAGGGTAGGGGCTACGAGCAGTACGTC. Protein product: CASSLKGRGYEQYV.

V is TRBV7-9 and J is TRBJ1-2, with unresolved D. Trimming pared 3 bases from V and 2 bases from J, leaving 4 bases between. Germline CDR1 SEHNR, CDR2 FQNEAQ (reference sequence). This CDR3 has 12 amino acids. CDR3 sequence (DNA): TGTGCCAGCAGCTTGGGCAACTATGGCTACACCTTC. Amino acid sequence: CASSLGNYGYTF.

The chain joins TRBV7-9 to TRBJ2-1; the match to TRBD1 covers 7 bases. J lost 8 bases, V lost 3 bases, and 7 bases had no gene match. The CDR3 has 14 amino acids. The V gene's germline CDR1 is SEHNR and CDR2 FQNEAQ (reference sequence). CDR3 residues: CASSFSGTVHEQFF. The CDR3 bases are TGTGCCAGCAGCTTCTCCGGGACAGTGCATGAGCAGTTCTTC.

This clone has only a few counts. The genes are TRBV10-2 and TRBJ1-5; TRBD1 agrees at 7 bases. Germline V gives CDR1 WSHSY, CDR2 SAAADI. The trim removed 4 bases at V and 6 bases at J, leaving 6 bases unmatched. The CDR3 has 14 residues. The DNA of the CDR3 is TGCGCCAGCAGTGGACAGGGTCTGGGTCAGCCCCAGCATTTT. Translation gives CASSGQGLGQPQHF.

CDR3 in DNA: TGTGCCAGCTCACCGCAGGGGGCCACCTCTGGAAACACCATATATTTT. Translating it yields CASSPQGATSGNTIYF. The chain employs TRBV18 and TRBJ1-3; 8 bases align to TRBD1. The CDR3 is 16 residues long. In germline, CDR1 is KGHSH, CDR2 LQKENI. V trimming: 3 bases; J trimming: 0 bases; junction bases outside the gene matches: 4.

The sample holds a few counts of this clone. The chain uses TRBV19 and TRBJ1-2; D uncertain. The CDR3 loop spans 18 amino acids. The V end was cut by 0 bases, the J end by 2 bases, with 19 bases between. The V gene's germline CDR1 is LNHDA and CDR2 SQIVND (reference sequence). The CDR3 DNA sequence: TGTGCCAGTAGTATAGATCGGGGAAAACAGCAGTTAAACTATGGCTACACCTTC. Translation: CASSIDRGKQQLNYGYTF.

The chain uses TRBV7-9 and TRBJ1-2; no reliable D call. The CDR3 length is 13 residues. The V end lost 0 bases, the J end lost 8 bases, and 10 bases lay between the germline ends. The germline V gene has CDR1 SEHNR and CDR2 FQNEAQ (reference sequence). CDR3 sequence (DNA): TGTGCCAGCAGCTTAGCGCCCGGGATAGGCTACACCTTC. Translated, it gives CASSLAPGIGYTF.

V is TRBV5-1 and J is TRBJ1-2; tentatively, D is TRBD1 (5 bases). V lost 0 bases to trimming and J lost 8 bases, with 20 bases between them. Germline CDR1 reads SGHRS; CDR2 reads YFSETQ. CDR3 length: 16 amino acids. CDR3 residues: CASSLDSGGTGSGYTF. The CDR3 bases are TGCGCCAGCAGCTTGGACTCCGGCGGGACTGGGAGCGGCTACACCTTC.

The chain links TRBV10-2 to TRBJ1-2; D is undetermined. CDR3 length: 14 amino acids. In germline, CDR1 is WSHSY, CDR2 SAAADI. V lost 6 bases and J 3 bases, leaving 14 bases between the germline ends. The CDR3 loop reads CASSTGPRDYGYTF. CDR3 in DNA: TGCGCCAGCAGCACTGGACCGAGGGACTATGGCTACACCTTC.

V usage is TRBV18 and J usage is TRBJ2-7; D is possibly TRBD2 (6 bases). V lost 2 bases and J lost 0, with 8 bases in between. In germline, CDR1 is KGHSH, CDR2 LQKENI. This CDR3 has 14 amino acids. The CDR3: CASSPGRSSYEQYF. CDR3 sequence (DNA): TGTGCCAGCTCACCAGGGAGGAGCTCCTACGAGCAGTACTTC. The whole variable domain, filled in from reference TRBV18 and TRBJ2-7, reads NAGVMQNPRHLVRRRGQEARLRCSPMKGHSHVYWYRQLPEEGLKFMVYLQKENIIDESGMPKERFSAEFPKEGPSILRIQQVVRGDSAAYFCASSPGRSSYEQYFGPGTRLTVT.

This chain uses TRBV29-1 with TRBJ1-1; 10 nucleotides align to TRBD1. The junction had 6 bases not matched to a gene; V was cut back by 7 bases and J by 4 bases. The CDR3 contains 13 residues. Germline V gene sequence: CDR1 SQVTM, CDR2 ANQGSEA. CDR3 sequence: CSAGQGEGTEAFF. The DNA of the CDR3 is TGCAGCGCCGGACAGGGGGAAGGCACTGAAGCTTTCTTT.